This is a list of T cell receptor beta chains from one sample in a study of identifying expanded T cells in peripheral blood. Measured with immunoSEQ multiplex PCR; TCRdb has only the in-frame clones, and not every one. The table has around 82,000 clones, roughly 84% seen once. Sequencing was performed on blood. The receptors derive from a person aged 18 to 75 in good health. The CDR3 runs from the conserved cysteine through the conserved F or W. The D gene is left open where the match is weak. Rows may omit the clone size; those that give it use once, few, many or a size class.

V	D	size	J	CDR3	DNA
TRBV5-1	TRBD1	few	TRBJ2-3	CASSAGPGQGAWGHTDTQYF	TGCGCCAGCAGCGCCGGACCGGGACAGGGGGCGTGGGGCCACACAGATACGCAGTATTTT
TRBV7-2	NA	NA	TRBJ2-5	CASSLGQLQETQYF	TGTGCCAGCAGCTTAGGCCAGCTACAAGAGACCCAGTACTTC
TRBV18	NA	NA	TRBJ2-7	CASSPLPRTTSSSYEQYF	TGTGCCAGCTCACCCCTTCCGAGGACAACCTCTTCTAGCTACGAGCAGTACTTC
TRBV7-8	NA	NA	TRBJ2-5	CASSSEIRETQYF	TGTGCCAGCAGCTCCGAGATTAGAGAGACCCAGTACTTC
TRBV7-3	NA	NA	TRBJ1-1	CASSADWNTEAFF	TGTGCCAGCAGCGCGGACTGGAACACTGAAGCTTTCTTT
TRBV27	NA	few	TRBJ1-2	CASRPRKSLNYGYTF	TGTGCCAGCAGGCCGCGGAAGAGTCTTAACTATGGCTACACCTTC
TRBV19	NA	NA	TRBJ2-7	CASSIRYGSGLSYEQYF	TGTGCCAGTAGTATAAGGTACGGGAGCGGACTCTCCTACGAGCAGTACTTC
TRBV28	NA	NA	TRBJ2-3	CASSYRPPKTDTQYF	TGTGCCAGCAGTTACAGGCCCCCTAAGACAGATACGCAGTATTTT
TRBV5-4	NA	NA	TRBJ1-1	CASIEGGEAFF	TGTGCCAGCATAGAGGGCGGTGAAGCTTTCTTT
TRBV11-2	TRBD2	NA	TRBJ2-1	CASSLDGAGVDEQFF	TGTGCCAGCAGCTTAGACGGCGCGGGAGTTGATGAGCAGTTCTTC
TRBV19	NA	NA	TRBJ2-1	CASSIQGVNEQFF	TGTGCCAGTAGTATACAGGGAGTTAATGAGCAGTTCTTC
TRBV15	TRBD1	NA	TRBJ2-5	CATSLGQGAHGETQYF	TGTGCCACCAGCCTGGGACAGGGGGCGCATGGAGAGACCCAGTACTTC
TRBV5-1	TRBD2	NA	TRBJ2-1	CASSLAGLAAYNEQFF	TGCGCCAGCAGCTTGGCCGGACTAGCGGCCTACAATGAGCAGTTCTTC
TRBV9	TRBD1	few	TRBJ1-2	CASSVVSTGDYGYTF	TGTGCCAGCAGCGTAGTCTCGACAGGGGACTATGGCTACACCTTC
TRBV4-3	NA	NA	TRBJ1-3	CASSQDRILGRGSGNTIYF	TGCGCCAGCAGCCAAGATCGTATTTTGGGCAGGGGCTCTGGAAACACCATATATTTT
TRBV29-1	NA	NA	TRBJ1-5	CSVDERGGQPQHF	TGCAGCGTTGACGAGAGGGGGGGGCAGCCCCAGCATTTT
TRBV4-2	NA	NA	TRBJ1-1	CASSQGVGVFYTEAFF	TGTGCCAGCAGCCAAGGGGTGGGAGTATTCTATACTGAAGCTTTCTTT
TRBV18	NA	NA	TRBJ1-2	CASSPEGDVQYGYTF	TGTGCCAGCTCACCGGAGGGGGACGTGCAGTATGGCTACACCTTC
TRBV5-4	TRBD2	NA	TRBJ2-1	CASSPTSGTLYNEQFF	TGTGCCAGCAGCCCGACTAGCGGGACCCTATACAATGAGCAGTTCTTC
TRBV5-6	NA	NA	TRBJ2-1	CASSLGQGLRNEQFF	TGTGCCAGCAGCTTGGGGCAGGGGTTGAGGAATGAGCAGTTCTTC
TRBV28	NA	NA	TRBJ1-1	CASSRHRPGGGTEAFF	TGTGCCAGCAGTCGGCACCGCCCGGGAGGAGGTACTGAAGCTTTCTTT
TRBV6-5	NA	NA	TRBJ1-1	CASRRTVNTEAFF	TGTGCCAGCAGGAGGACAGTGAACACTGAAGCTTTCTTT
TRBV9	TRBD2	NA	TRBJ2-5	CASSIGLAGRETQYF	TGTGCCAGCAGCATCGGACTAGCGGGAAGGGAGACCCAGTACTTC
TRBV12-5	NA	NA	TRBJ1-1	CASGLVLGRSFEAFF	TGTGCTAGTGGTTTGGTACTCGGGCGTAGCTTTGAAGCTTTCTTT
TRBV9	TRBD2	NA	TRBJ2-1	CASSPSGGTYNEQFF	TGTGCCAGCAGCCCGTCGGGGGGGACATACAATGAGCAGTTCTTC